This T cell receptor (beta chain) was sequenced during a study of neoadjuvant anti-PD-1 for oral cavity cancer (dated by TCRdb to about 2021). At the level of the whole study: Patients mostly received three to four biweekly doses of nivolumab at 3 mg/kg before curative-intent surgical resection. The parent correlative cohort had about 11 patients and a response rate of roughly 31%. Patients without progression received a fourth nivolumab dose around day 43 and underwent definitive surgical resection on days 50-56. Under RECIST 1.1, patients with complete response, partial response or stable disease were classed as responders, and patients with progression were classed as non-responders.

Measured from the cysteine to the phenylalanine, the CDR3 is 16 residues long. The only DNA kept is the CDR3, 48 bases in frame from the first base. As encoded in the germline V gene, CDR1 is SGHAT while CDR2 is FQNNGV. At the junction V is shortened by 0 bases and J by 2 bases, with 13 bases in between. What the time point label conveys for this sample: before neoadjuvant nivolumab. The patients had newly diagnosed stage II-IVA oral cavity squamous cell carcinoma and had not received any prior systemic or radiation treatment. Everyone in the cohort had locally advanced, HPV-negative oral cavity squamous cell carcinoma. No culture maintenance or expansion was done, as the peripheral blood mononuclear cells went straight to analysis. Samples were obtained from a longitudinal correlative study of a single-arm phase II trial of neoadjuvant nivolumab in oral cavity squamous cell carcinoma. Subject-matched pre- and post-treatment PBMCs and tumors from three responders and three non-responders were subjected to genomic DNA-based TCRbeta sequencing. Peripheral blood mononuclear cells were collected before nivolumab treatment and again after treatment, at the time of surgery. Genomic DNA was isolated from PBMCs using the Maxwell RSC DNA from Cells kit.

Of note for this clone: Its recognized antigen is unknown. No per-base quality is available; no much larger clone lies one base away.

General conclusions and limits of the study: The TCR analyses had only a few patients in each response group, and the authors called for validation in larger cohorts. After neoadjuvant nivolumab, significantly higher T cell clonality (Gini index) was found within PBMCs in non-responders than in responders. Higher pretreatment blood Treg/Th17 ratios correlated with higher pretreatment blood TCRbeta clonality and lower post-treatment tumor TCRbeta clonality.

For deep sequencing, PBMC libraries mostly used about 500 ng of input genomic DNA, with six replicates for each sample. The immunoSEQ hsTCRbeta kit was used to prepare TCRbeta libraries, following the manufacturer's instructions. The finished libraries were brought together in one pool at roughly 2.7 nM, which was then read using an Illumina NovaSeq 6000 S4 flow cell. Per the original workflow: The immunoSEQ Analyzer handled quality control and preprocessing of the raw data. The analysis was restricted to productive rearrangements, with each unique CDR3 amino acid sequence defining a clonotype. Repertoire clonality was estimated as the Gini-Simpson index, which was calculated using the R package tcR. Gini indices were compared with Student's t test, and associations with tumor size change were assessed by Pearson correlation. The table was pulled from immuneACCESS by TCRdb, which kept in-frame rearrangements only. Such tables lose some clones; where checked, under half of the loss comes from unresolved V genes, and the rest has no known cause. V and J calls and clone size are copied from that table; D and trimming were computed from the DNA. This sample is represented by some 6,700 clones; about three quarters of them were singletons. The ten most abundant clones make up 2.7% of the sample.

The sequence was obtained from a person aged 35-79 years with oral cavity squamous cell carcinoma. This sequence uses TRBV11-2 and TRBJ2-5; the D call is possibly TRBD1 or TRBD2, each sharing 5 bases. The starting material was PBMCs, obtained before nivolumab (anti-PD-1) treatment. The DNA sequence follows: TGTGCCAGCAGCTTAGAGGGGTGGGGCGGGCAAGAGACCCAGTACTTC. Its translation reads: CASSLEGWGGQETQYF.